This T cell receptor beta chain was sequenced for a study of OX40 agonist ivuxolimab in advanced cancers. Produced via immunoSEQ multiplex PCR; TCRdb's table is partial and in-frame only. Of around 85,000 clones in the sample, 91% are singletons; the top ten hold 8.4%. Germline assignment: CDR1 PRHDT and CDR2 FYEKMQ (reference sequence). This CDR3 has 14 residues. V gave up 5 bases and J gave up 6 bases, with 14 bases separating them. This specimen consisted of CD4+ or CD8+ T cells sorted from blood, obtained in a trial of the OX40 agonist ivuxolimab. The chain couples TRBV13 to TRBJ2-1; D is ambiguous. The source of this sequence is an adult with an advanced solid tumor such as melanoma, head and neck, liver or kidney cancer. The CDR3 DNA sequence: TGTGCCAGCAGCACCCGCCTCAGCGCCAATGAGCAGTTCTTC. Translation: CASSTRLSANEQFF.